The rows below give T cell receptor beta chains drawn from one sample of a study of T cells in Graves' hyperthyroidism and ophthalmopathy. MiXCR was run by TCRdb on the multiplex PCR reads, yielding one entry per CDR3 protein. Among 300,000 to 500,000 distinct CDR3 sequences, around 15% were seen once, and the ten largest hold around 28%. Sequencing was done on a sample of blood. Source of these receptors: a man in his forties or fifties with Graves' ophthalmopathy. Each CDR3 is given with its conserved first and last residue. D genes are given only for firm matches. Size values are once, few and many counts, or a class for expanded clones, and some rows have none.

>TRBD2|TRBV28|TRBJ2-3|many
CASSSDYRRGETDTQYF
TGTGCCAGTTCTTCGGACTACAGGCGGGGGGAAACAGATACGCAGTATTTT
>.|TRBV9|TRBJ2-3|.
CASSVNPGFRTQYF
TGTGCCAGCAGCGTCAACCCCGGGTTTAGAACGCAGTATTTT
>.|TRBV6-2/TRBV6-3|TRBJ2-3|.
CASSSPGGAQYF
TGTGCCAGCAGTTCACCCGGGGGTGCGCAGTATTTT
>.|TRBV5-1|TRBJ1-1|few
CASSLGLGTDTEAFF
TGCGCCAGCAGCTTGGGACTCGGAACGGACACTGAAGCTTTCTTT
>TRBD1|TRBV28|TRBJ1-2|many
CASSLGGLVYGYTF
TGTGCCAGCAGCCTAGGGGGCCTCGTTTATGGCTACACCTTC
>.|TRBV2|TRBJ2-5|many
CASSDLDIETQYF
TGTGCCAGCAGTGATTTGGACATAGAGACCCAGTACTTC
>.|TRBV6-1|TRBJ1-1|many
CASTRTSNTEAFF
TGTGCCAGCACCCGGACATCGAACACTGAAGCTTTCTTT
>.|TRBV5-1|TRBJ1-6|few
CASSLESGASSPLHF
TGCGCCAGCAGCTTGGAGTCGGGGGCCAGCTCACCCCTCCACTTT
>TRBD2|TRBV4-2|TRBJ2-3|.
CASSQDRGGLTDTQYF
TGTGCCAGCAGCCAAGATCGCGGGGGGCTCACAGATACGCAGTATTTT
>.|TRBV2|TRBJ1-1|many
CASSVITGRLGTEAFF
TGTGCCAGCAGTGTGATAACAGGCAGATTGGGGACTGAAGCTTTCTTT
>TRBD1|TRBV6-2/TRBV6-3|TRBJ1-5|.
CASSLSGQGMSNRPQHF
TGTGCCAGCAGTCTCTCGGGACAGGGAATGAGCAATCGGCCCCAGCATTTT
>TRBD1|TRBV20-1|TRBJ1-1|many
CSAAGGGAGRAFF
TGCAGTGCGGCAGGAGGGGGCGCAGGGAGAGCTTTCTTT
>.|TRBV7-3|TRBJ2-2|many
CASSFQVSGDSTGELFF
TGTGCCAGCAGCTTCCAGGTTTCCGGCGACTCCACCGGGGAGCTGTTTTTT
>.|TRBV29-1|TRBJ2-7|many
CSVRARDPPRGEQYF
TGCAGCGTTCGAGCCCGGGACCCTCCCCGCGGGGAGCAGTACTTC
>.|TRBV5-6|TRBJ2-7|.
CASSLGIGQAYEQYF
TGTGCCAGCAGCTTGGGGATCGGACAAGCCTACGAGCAGTACTTC
>TRBD2|TRBV6-1|TRBJ2-1|many
CASSLRTSGEFF
TGTGCCAGCAGCTTACGGACTAGCGGAGAGTTCTTC
>.|TRBV28|TRBJ2-3|.
CASYPGGTDTQYF
TGTGCCAGCTACCCAGGGGGGACAGATACGCAGTATTTT
>.|TRBV7-9|TRBJ1-1|few
CASSLVAMNTEAFF
TGTGCCAGCAGCTTAGTAGCCATGAACACTGAAGCTTTCTTT
>.|TRBV7-8|TRBJ2-1|few
CASSLRTRNVGQYNEQFF
TGTGCCAGCAGCTTACGAACCAGAAACGTTGGACAATACAATGAGCAGTTCTTC
>TRBD1|TRBV2|TRBJ2-1|many
CASRRDRGSIIGEQFF
TGTGCCAGCAGGAGGGACAGGGGAAGTATTATTGGTGAGCAGTTCTTC
>TRBD1|TRBV4-1|TRBJ2-7|.
CASSPDRVYEQYF
TGCGCCAGCAGCCCGGACAGGGTCTACGAGCAGTACTTC
>TRBD1|TRBV6-1|TRBJ2-3|.
CASSVASGTGVPDTQYF
TGTGCCAGCAGTGTGGCCTCCGGGACAGGGGTTCCAGATACGCAGTATTTT
>TRBD1|TRBV7-7|TRBJ2-5|few
CASSPDRVETQYF
TGTGCTAGCAGCCCGGACAGGGTTGAGACCCAGTACTTC
>.|TRBV5-1|TRBJ2-7|.
CASSLLTSYEQYF
TGCGCCAGCAGCTTGTTGACCTCCTACGAGCAGTACTTC
>TRBD1|TRBV5-5|TRBJ1-1|.
CASSFPGDSEAFF
TGTGCCAGCAGCTTCCCCGGGGACAGTGAAGCTTTCTTT
>TRBD2|TRBV20-1|TRBJ2-3|few
CSDNLAGNTDTQYF
TGCAGTGACAACCTAGCGGGCAACACAGATACGCAGTATTTT
>.|TRBV28|TRBJ1-5|few
CASSLWGGGSNQPQHF
TGTGCCAGCAGTTTATGGGGGGGTGGAAGCAATCAGCCCCAGCATTTT
>.|TRBV30|TRBJ2-7|many
CAWTIYRGEQYF
TGTGCCTGGACCATCTACCGGGGGGAGCAGTACTTC
>TRBD1|TRBV30|TRBJ1-2|few
CAWNRGQAINYGYTF
TGTGCCTGGAACCGAGGACAGGCTATCAACTATGGCTACACCTTC
>TRBD1|TRBV19|TRBJ1-3|.
CASSTTGTGSGNTIYF
TGTGCCAGTAGCACGACCGGGACAGGGTCTGGAAACACCATATATTTT
>.|TRBV3-1|TRBJ2-5|many
CASSRTAQETQYF
TGTGCCAGTTCTAGAACAGCACAAGAGACCCAGTACTTC
>.|TRBV20-1|TRBJ2-7|many
CSAQGGATLSYEQYF
TGCAGTGCCCAGGGTGGCGCCACCCTCTCGTACGAGCAGTACTTC
>TRBD2|TRBV10-3|TRBJ2-1|.
CAISGGLAGGSSYNEQFF
TGTGCCATCAGTGGGGGGCTAGCGGGCGGTAGCTCCTACAATGAGCAGTTCTTC
>.|TRBV11-1|TRBJ1-1|.
CASSRRGGGNTEAFF
TGTGCCAGCAGCCGCCGGGGGGGGGGGAACACTGAAGCTTTCTTT
>TRBD1|TRBV7-2|TRBJ2-7|many
CASSRDRVNYEQYF
TGTGCCAGCAGCCGGGACAGGGTAAACTACGAGCAGTACTTC
>.|TRBV29-1|TRBJ2-1|.
CSVTDSRAGDNEQCF
TGCAGCGTTACCGACTCGCGTGCCGGGGACAATGAGCAGTGCTTC
>.|TRBV6-1|TRBJ2-5|.
CASGTETQYF
TGTGCCAGCGGTACCGAGACCCAGTACTTC
>.|TRBV5-1|TRBJ2-5|.
CASSLEGAGTMTQYF
TGCGCCAGCAGCTTGGAAGGGGCGGGGACGATGACCCAGTACTTC
>.|TRBV6-1|TRBJ2-3|many
CASSYSGGRTDTQYF
TGTGCCAGCAGTTACTCAGGCGGACGCACAGATACGCAGTATTTT
>TRBD1|TRBV6-1|TRBJ1-3|many
CASTIQGSSSGNTIYF
TGTGCCAGCACTATACAGGGGTCAAGCTCTGGAAACACCATATATTTT
>TRBD1|TRBV19|TRBJ1-6|.
CASRQGQGGNSPLHF
TGTGCCAGTAGACAAGGACAGGGGGGGAATTCACCCCTCCACTTT
>TRBD1|TRBV7-9|TRBJ2-5|once
CASSPWDRNQETQYF
TGTGCCAGCAGCCCATGGGACAGAAATCAAGAGACCCAGTACTTC
>TRBD2|TRBV5-1|TRBJ2-3|many
CASSLPEPRLAGPSTDTQYF
TGCGCCAGCAGCTTACCCGAGCCCCGACTAGCGGGACCAAGCACAGATACGCAGTATTTT
>.|TRBV29-1|TRBJ2-3|few
CGVTELVAQYF
TGCGGCGTGACCGAACTAGTGGCGCAGTATTTT
>TRBD2|TRBV3-1|TRBJ2-3|.
CASSQVLAGDTDTQYF
TGTGCCAGCAGCCAAGTATTAGCGGGAGACACAGATACGCAGTATTTT
>TRBD1|TRBV20-1|TRBJ1-5|many
CSGRQGSSNQPQHF
TGCAGCGGACGACAGGGTTCAAGCAATCAGCCCCAGCATTTT
>.|TRBV7-2|TRBJ2-4|many
CASSTGHHGNIQYF
TGTGCCAGCAGCACAGGGCATCACGGGAACATTCAGTACTTC
>TRBD2|TRBV11-2|TRBJ2-3|few
CASSLRGLAERSTDTQYF
TGTGCCAGCAGCTTAAGGGGACTAGCGGAGCGTAGCACAGATACGCAGTATTTT
>TRBD1|TRBV7-9|TRBJ2-5|many
CASSLLDRVISETQYF
TGTGCCAGCAGCTTACTCGACAGGGTAATTTCGGAGACCCAGTACTTC
>.|TRBV7-9|TRBJ2-1|.
CASSSGNNEQFF
TGTGCCAGCAGCTCCGGAAACAATGAGCAGTTCTTC
>.|TRBV7-2|TRBJ2-1|many
CASSSRHNEQFF
TGTGCCAGCAGCTCAAGGCATAATGAGCAGTTCTTC